One sample yielded the 14 T cell receptor beta chains listed below, sequenced in a study of blood T cell repertoires in COVID-19. TCRdb's copy holds only in-frame clones and misses some; the assay was immunoSEQ multiplex PCR. The data hold about 58,000 clones, with 75% to 85% observed a single time. Sequencing was done on a sample of peripheral blood. These receptors all stem from a man between 60 and 75 years old with COVID-19, enrolled during active disease.

The J gene is TRBJ2-3, the V gene TRBV10-3; 9 bases align to TRBD1. The length of the CDR3 is 14 residues. CDR1 is ENHRY and CDR2 is SYGVKD in the germline V gene. V trimming: 7 bases; J trimming: 4 bases; junction bases outside the gene matches: 6. The CDR3: CAINPTGGSDTQYF. The DNA for the CDR3 is TGTGCCATCAACCCGACAGGGGGGTCAGATACGCAGTATTTT.

This clone was recorded once. The chain employs TRBV21-1 and TRBJ1-1; TRBD1 is the table's D call, not checked against the DNA. TRBV21-1 is assigned pseudogene status. CDR3 size: 15 residues. This CDR3 reads CASSKLGRGLTEAFF. The CDR3, as DNA: TGTGCCAGCAGCAAATTGGGCAGGGGCCTCACTGAAGCTTTCTTT.

This sequence joins TRBV5-1 and TRBJ1-1, with D perhaps TRBD1 (5 bases). The V end was cut by 4 bases, the J end by 3 bases, with 19 bases between. This CDR3 is built from 16 residues. The germline V gene has CDR1 SGHRS and CDR2 YFSETQ. In nucleotides, the CDR3 is TGCGCCAGCAGCCCCCAGAGCGGGGGGTTGGACACTGAAGCTTTCTTT. Protein sequence: CASSPQSGGLDTEAFF. Looking up the rest from reference TRBV5-1 and TRBJ1-1 gives the full variable domain: KAGVTQTPRYLIKTRGQQVTLSCSPISGHRSVSWYQQTPGQGLQFLFEYFSETQRNKGNFPGRFSGRQFSNSRSEMNVSTLELGDSALYLCASSPQSGGLDTEAFFGQGTRLTVV.

The chain couples TRBV11-2 to TRBJ2-1; 9 bases line up with TRBD2. Per the germline V gene, CDR1 is SGHAT and CDR2 is FQNNGV. V shed 5 bases, J shed 9 bases, and the junction held 11 bases outside the gene matches. The CDR3 is 15 amino acids. The CDR3 DNA is TGTGCCAGCAGCCCAGAAGGGCGGGAGGGCGGTGAGCAGTTCTTC. This gives the protein CASSPEGREGGEQFF.

This clone was found once. Sequence at one end of the junction differs from germline and may be a read error. The rearrangement joins TRBV7-7 to TRBJ1-2, with 8 bases matching TRBD1. Germline CDR1 reads SSHAT; CDR2 reads FNYEAQ (reference sequence). CDR3 length: 18 amino acids. The CDR3 protein is CASNRVSPKQGEGYGYTF. The CDR3 DNA reads as TGTGCTAGCAACCGAGTTTCCCCTAAACAGGGGGAGGGCTATGGCTACACCTTC.

The chain employs TRBV7-3 and TRBJ2-5; TRBD2 matches at 12 bases. CDR1 is SGHTA, CDR2 FQGTGA, per germline. This CDR3 region has 16 residues. Losses at the gene ends were 4 bases for V and 1 base for J; bases not matched to a gene: 4. CDR3 loop: CASSSGLAGSQETQYF. The CDR3, as DNA: TGTGCCAGCAGCTCTGGACTAGCGGGGTCCCAAGAGACCCAGTACTTC.

V usage is TRBV2 and J usage is TRBJ1-4; D gene ambiguous. There are 14 residues in the CDR3. CDR1 is SNHLY and CDR2 is FYNNEI in the germline V gene. V lost 5 bases, J lost 8 bases, and 15 bases lay in between. The CDR3 DNA is TGTGCCAGCAGTATAGCCAGTCGTCGGGAAAAACTGTTTTTT. As protein: CASSIASRREKLFF.

This sequence joins TRBV7-9 and TRBJ2-3; 7 bases are a match to TRBD2. Losses at the gene ends were 3 bases for V and 3 bases for J; bases not matched to a gene: 12. In germline, CDR1 is SEHNR, CDR2 FQNEAQ (reference sequence). The CDR3 spans 17 residues. CDR3 region: CASSLGPGLKRTDTQYF. The CDR3 DNA reads TGTGCCAGCAGCTTGGGTCCGGGACTAAAAAGAACAGATACGCAGTATTTT.

J is TRBJ2-3 and V is TRBV19; TRBD1 matches at 8 bases. With V trimmed by 7 bases and J by 0 bases, 6 bases remained unmatched. The CDR3 contains 15 residues. Germline lookup yields CDR1 LNHDA and CDR2 SQIVND (reference sequence). DNA for the CDR3: TGTGCCAGTACCGGACAGGGCCTAAGCACAGATACGCAGTATTTT. As protein: CASTGQGLSTDTQYF. The complete variable domain, with remaining parts taken from reference TRBV19 and TRBJ2-3, reads DGGITQSPKYLFRKEGQNVTLSCEQNLNHDAMYWYRQDPGQGLRLIYYSQIVNDFQKGDIAEGYSVSREKKESFPLTVTSAQKNPTAFYLCASTGQGLSTDTQYFGPGTRLTVL.

This clone has only one observation. V is TRBV5-1 and J is TRBJ1-1; D uncertain. Looked up from germline, CDR1 is SGHRS and CDR2 is YFSETQ. The CDR3 has 15 amino acids. Deletions cut 5 bases from V and 0 bases from J, with 14 bases between. The DNA for the CDR3 is TGCGCCAGCAGGGCCTCAGGCGGGTTGAACACTGAAGCTTTCTTT. It is translated as CASRASGGLNTEAFF.

V is TRBV15 and J is TRBJ2-1, with a weak D call TRBD1 (6 bases). This CDR3 is 18 amino acids long. The germline V gene encodes CDR1 LNHNV and CDR2 YYDKDF (reference sequence). V was shortened by 4 bases and J by 6 bases, with 25 bases between the two germline ends. The chain's CDR3 is CATSTPPAGDTTLNEQFF. CDR3 in DNA: TGTGCCACCAGCACCCCCCCGGCCGGGGACACCACCCTCAATGAGCAGTTCTTC.

This clone occurred many times. V and J are TRBV18 and TRBJ2-7, with D hard to call. CDR1 and CDR2 (germline): KGHSH, LQKENI. Trimming left V 2 bases short and J 3 bases short, with 8 bases between. The CDR3 is 13 amino acids. The CDR3 reads CASSPSRDYEQYF. In DNA form, the CDR3 reads TGTGCCAGCTCACCATCTCGAGACTACGAGCAGTACTTC.

The sample holds a few counts of this clone. The chain uses TRBV30 and TRBJ2-3, with D possibly being TRBD1 or TRBD2 (7 bases each). Trimming took off 5 bases at V and 2 bases at J, with 17 bases between the two ends. There are 15 residues in the CDR3. Germline values: CDR1 GTSNPN, CDR2 SVGIG (reference sequence). CDR3 protein: CAWGRDSKSTDTQYF. As DNA, the CDR3 is TGTGCCTGGGGGAGGGACAGTAAATCCACAGATACGCAGTATTTT.

In its sample, this clone was seen once. This chain joins TRBV6-5 and TRBJ2-7, with 8 bases identical to TRBD1. The V and J ends lost 4 bases and 6 bases, in that order; junction bases with no gene match: 11. Germline-derived CDR1 and CDR2 are MNHEY and SVGAGI. The CDR3 runs 15 residues. The CDR3 loop reads CASSSAGTGMGEQYF. As DNA, the CDR3 is TGTGCCAGCAGTTCCGCCGGGACAGGTATGGGCGAGCAGTACTTC.